These 22 T cell receptor beta chains came from one sample sequenced in a study of T cell responses to AZD1222 COVID-19 vaccine. Method: immunoSEQ multiplex PCR; TCRdb's copy keeps in-frame clones and lacks some. The repertoire holds fewer than 130,000 clones, with 70% to 90% as singletons. The sample consisted of peripheral blood, taken on day 0 of AZD1222 vaccination. The receptors come from an adult in good health.

V usage is TRBV25-1 and J usage is TRBJ1-2, with a weak D call TRBD1 (6 bases). The germline gives CDR1 MGHDK, CDR2 SYGVNS. The V gene lost 7 bases and the J gene lost 4 bases, with 13 bases spanning the gap. This CDR3 has 13 residues. The DNA of the CDR3 is TGTGCCAGCACCCCCCCAGGGGCCTATGGCTACACCTTC. Translated, it gives CASTPPGAYGYTF.

This clone appeared once. DNA of the CDR3: TGTGCCAGCAGCCCCACGGGAGGGCCCAGCAATGAGCAGTTCTTC. As protein: CASSPTGGPSNEQFF. This sequence joins TRBV7-3 and TRBJ2-1; 8 bases fit TRBD2. The length of the CDR3 is 15 residues. From germline, CDR1 is SGHTA and CDR2 FQGTGA. V shed 5 bases, J shed 6 bases, and the junction held 9 bases outside the gene matches.

This sequence joins TRBV4-2 and TRBJ2-2, with D unclear. The CDR3 consists of 16 residues. V dropped 1 base and J dropped 0 bases, with 9 bases sitting between them. Germline V gives CDR1 LGHNA, CDR2 YNFKEQ. This chain's CDR3 is CASSQAPGSNTGELFF. As DNA, the CDR3 is TGTGCCAGCAGCCAAGCTCCGGGCTCGAACACCGGGGAGCTGTTTTTT.

The V gene is TRBV19, the J gene TRBJ2-6, with D possibly TRBD2 on 6 matching bases. Trimming pared 9 bases from V and 0 bases from J, leaving 12 bases between. CDR1 and CDR2 from the germline V gene are LNHDA and SQIVND (reference sequence). The CDR3 loop spans 15 amino acids. For the CDR3, the DNA is TGTGCCAGCAGACGGGAGAGCTCTGGGGCCAACGTCCTGACTTTC. Translation gives CASRRESSGANVLTF.

J is TRBJ1-5 and V is TRBV6-6, with a weak D call TRBD1 (5 bases). CDR1 and CDR2 from the germline V gene are MNHNY and SVGAGI (reference sequence). The CDR3 extends over 15 amino acids. With 2 bases removed from V and 2 bases from J, the gap between germline ends came to 10 bases. The CDR3: CASSYGQGGNQPQHF. CDR3 in DNA: TGTGCCAGCAGTTACGGGCAGGGTGGCAATCAGCCCCAGCATTTT.

Only one count was recorded for this clone. V is TRBV5-8 and J is TRBJ1-2, with no clear D. V lost 2 bases to trimming and J lost 8 bases, with 16 bases between them. This CDR3 has 14 amino acids. Germline assignment: CDR1 SGHTS and CDR2 YDEGEE. CDR3 sequence: CASSLVSFVGGYTF. In DNA form, the CDR3 reads TGTGCCAGCAGCTTAGTAAGCTTTGTCGGGGGCTACACCTTC.

The gene calls are TRBV5-5 and TRBJ1-1; the D is unclear. The CDR3 consists of 15 residues. The V gene lost 1 base and the J gene lost 0 bases, with 10 bases spanning the gap. CDR1 is SGHKS and CDR2 is YYEKEE in the germline V gene (reference sequence). In nucleotides, the CDR3 is TGTGCCAGCAGCTTGTGGGAGGAGCTGAACACTGAAGCTTTCTTT. Its protein is CASSLWEELNTEAFF.

The chain employs TRBV19 and TRBJ2-1, with TRBD2 matching 9 bases. Germline-derived CDR1 and CDR2 are LNHDA and SQIVND (reference sequence). The trim removed 3 bases at V and 9 bases at J, leaving 9 bases unmatched. The CDR3 consists of 15 residues. DNA for the CDR3: TGTGCCAGTAGTATTGGAGCGGGAGGTATCAGTGAGCAGTTCTTC. This translates into CASSIGAGGISEQFF.

The rearrangement links TRBV11-2 to TRBJ2-5; 10 bases line up with TRBD1. The CDR3 contains 15 residues. Germline loops: CDR1 SGHAT, CDR2 FQNNGV. Unmatched junction bases numbered 5, after V lost 5 bases and J lost 2 bases. The CDR3 sequence is CASSLGGQGQETQYF. The CDR3 DNA reads as TGTGCCAGCAGCCTGGGGGGACAGGGGCAAGAGACCCAGTACTTC.

This CDR3 is CASSSTGTSYEQYF. In DNA, the CDR3 is TGTGCCAGCAGTTCCACTGGGACATCCTACGAGCAGTACTTC. This chain connects TRBV6-5 to TRBJ2-7; possible D gene TRBD1, 6 bases. CDR1 is MNHEY and CDR2 is SVGAGI in the germline V gene. This CDR3 has 14 amino acids. Trimming took off 4 bases at V and 1 base at J, with 11 bases between the two ends.

The chain joins TRBV24-1 to TRBJ1-5; 8 positions agree with TRBD1. From germline, CDR1 is KGHDR and CDR2 SFDVKD. The ends lost 9 bases at V and 0 bases at J; junction bases unmatched: 3. This CDR3 contains 14 residues. CDR3 residues: CATADRDSNQPQHF. The CDR3, as DNA: TGTGCCACCGCGGACAGGGATAGCAATCAGCCCCAGCATTTT.

The chain couples TRBV2 to TRBJ2-5, with 11 nucleotides matching TRBD2. Germline loops: CDR1 SNHLY, CDR2 FYNNEI. J lost 5 bases, V lost 8 bases, and 10 bases had no gene match. The CDR3 totals 15 residues. In DNA form, the CDR3 reads TGTGCCAGCGCGGGGATAGCGGGAGGGAGGGAGACCCAGTACTTC. The encoded protein is CASAGIAGGRETQYF.

The V gene is TRBV6-1, the J gene TRBJ1-1; D remains ambiguous. Per the germline V gene, CDR1 is MNHNS and CDR2 is SASEGT. V lost 2 bases and J 8 bases, leaving 12 bases between the germline ends. The CDR3 runs to 13 residues. CDR3 DNA: TGTGCCAGCAGTGAATTTTCGGGTAGGGAAGCTTTCTTT. It translates to CASSEFSGREAFF.

V and J are TRBV4-3 and TRBJ1-2; weak D call: TRBD1 (5 bases). This CDR3 is built from 14 residues. V shed 0 bases and J shed 3 bases, with 8 bases lying between them. Germline lookup yields CDR1 LGHNA and CDR2 YSLEER. The CDR3 sequence: CASSQEGRDYGYTF. The CDR3 DNA reads as TGCGCCAGCAGCCAAGAAGGCAGGGACTATGGCTACACCTTC.

This chain connects TRBV7-8 to TRBJ2-1; 10 bases fit TRBD2. The CDR3 spans 13 residues. CDR1 is SGHVS, CDR2 FQNEAQ, per germline. With V trimmed by 4 bases and J by 7 bases, 1 base remained unmatched. The CDR3 sequence: CASSWGLANEQFF. In DNA form, the CDR3 reads TGTGCCAGCAGCTGGGGACTAGCGAATGAGCAGTTCTTC.

CDR3 DNA: TGTGCCACCAGTGATCCCTCGGGAGCGGTTGGGGGCGGGGAGCTGTTTTTT. Translating it yields CATSDPSGAVGGGELFF. This chain uses TRBV24-1 with TRBJ2-2; tentative D call: TRBD2 (6 bases). This CDR3 has 17 residues. Per germline, CDR1 KGHDR and CDR2 SFDVKD. The V end was cut by 3 bases, the J end by 7 bases, with 20 bases between.

The gene calls are TRBV2 and TRBJ1-1; D gene ambiguous. This CDR3 is built from 13 residues. Trimming removed 8 bases at V and 0 bases at J, with 10 bases between. Looked up from germline, CDR1 is SNHLY and CDR2 is FYNNEI. The CDR3 region has the DNA TGTGCCAGCGCCGGAAACGTGAACACTGAAGCTTTCTTT. Protein: CASAGNVNTEAFF.

CDR3 region: CASSQEAQGGGYTF. The CDR3 nucleotides read TGTGCCAGCAGCCAAGAGGCACAGGGAGGAGGCTACACCTTC. The rearrangement links TRBV3-1 (or the pseudogene TRBV3-2) to TRBJ1-2; maybe TRBD1 (6 bases). CDR1 LGHDT and CDR2 YNNKEL come from the germline V gene (reference sequence). The CDR3 length is 14 residues. Trimming took off 0 bases at V and 8 bases at J, with 13 bases between the two ends.

This clone is a singleton in its sample. The rearrangement joins TRBV19 to TRBJ2-3; D gene unclear. Germline V gene lookup returns CDR1 LNHDA and CDR2 SQIVND (reference sequence). Trimming pared 3 bases from V and 2 bases from J, leaving 9 bases between. The CDR3 is made up of 14 amino acids. This CDR3 reads CASSIDIDTDTQYF. The CDR3 nucleotides are TGTGCCAGTAGTATCGACATCGACACAGATACGCAGTATTTT.

J is TRBJ2-1 and V is TRBV6-5; D is unclear. This CDR3 region has 13 residues. Looked up from germline, CDR1 is MNHEY and CDR2 is SVGAGI. V was shortened by 11 bases and J by 7 bases, with 18 bases between the two germline ends. The CDR3 DNA is TGTGCCGTTACGTCCGCACTATTAAATGAGCAGTTCTTC. Its protein is CAVTSALLNEQFF.

The gene calls are TRBV9 and TRBJ2-7; the D is unclear. Trimming shortened V by 2 bases and J by 7 bases, and 16 bases separated the two germline ends. The CDR3 has 14 amino acids. Germline CDR1 reads SGDLS; CDR2 reads YYNGEE. This CDR3 reads CASSVGYGPAEQYF. CDR3 DNA sequence: TGTGCCAGCAGCGTGGGGTATGGCCCCGCGGAGCAGTACTTC. Supplemented by reference TRBV9 and TRBJ2-7, the full variable domain reads DSGVTQTPKHLITATGQRVTLRCSPRSGDLSVYWYQQSLDQGLQFLIQYYNGEERAKGNILERFSAQQFPDLHSELNLSSLELGDSALYFCASSVGYGPAEQYFGPGTRLTVT.

This sequence joins TRBV6-5 and TRBJ2-7; 11 bases align to TRBD1. Trimming at V came to 8 bases and at J to 6 bases, leaving 6 bases not matched to a gene. CDR1 is MNHEY, CDR2 SVGAGI, per germline. The CDR3 spans 13 residues. CDR3 region: CASQGQGGLEQYF. The DNA for the CDR3 is TGTGCCAGCCAGGGACAGGGGGGTCTCGAGCAGTACTTC.